This T cell receptor beta chain is drawn from a study of sequential checkpoint blockade in melanoma (dated by TCRdb to 2018 to 2020). Study-level background: Patients were assigned by 1:1 randomization to either first-line nivolumab followed by ipilimumab (arm A) or ipilimumab followed by nivolumab (arm B). Maintenance nivolumab came after both trial sequences. General conclusions and limits of the study: Validation of the response-prediction model combining TCR metrics and mutation burden is needed in larger, independent patient cohorts.

A word on this clone: Its antigen has not been determined. No much larger clone exists at a distance of one base, and base qualities are not known.

From its cysteine to its phenylalanine, the CDR3 spans 15 amino acids. Just CDR3 DNA is preserved here, 45 bases in frame from base 1. After removal of 5 bases from V and 2 bases from J, the junction retains 6 bases not matched to a gene. From a lookup of the germline V gene (reference sequence), CDR1 and CDR2 are SEHNR and FQNEAQ. TCRbeta CDR3 regions were immunosequenced from genomic DNA with the immunoSEQ Assay. Genomic DNA was amplified by bias-controlled multiplex PCR before high-throughput sequencing. In the original analysis: To quantify the absolute abundance of each unique TCRbeta CDR3 region, the sequences were collapsed and filtered. Clonality, defined as 1 minus Pielou's evenness, was calculated using only productive rearrangements. A previously published method was used to identify clones whose frequencies were significantly greater in on-treatment samples than in baseline samples. TCRdb stores this immuneACCESS table with in-frame sequences only. Part of the clones is absent; in the studies checked, under half of the shortfall reflects unresolved V genes, and no reason is known for the rest. V, J and clone size reflect that table, while D and trimming were determined from the DNA. The sample data list about 18,000 clones, and approximately 74% of these were observed just once. The ten largest clones take up roughly 33% of the sample.

The treatment or condition label here, explained by the study, means: randomized to nivolumab then ipilimumab (arm A) or the reverse (arm B). None of the patients in the trial had previously been given DNA-damaging chemotherapy. Thawed PBMCs were sorted on a FACS Aria II flow cytometer to isolate live CD3+CD8+ cells negative for CD19 and CD56. CheckMate 064, a randomized, open-label phase II trial of sequential checkpoint blockade, was the source of the samples, all of which came from patients with melanoma. Peripheral blood mononuclear cells were collected by leukapheresis, purified with Ficoll-Paque, and frozen in human serum with approximately 9.9% DMSO. Right after sorting, the blood CD3+CD8+ cells were verified to be >98% pure, and DNA extraction followed.

This clonotype originated in a human donor with melanoma. The rearranged chain carries TRBV7-9 and TRBJ2-5; 9 bases in between match TRBD2. Sequencing used CD8+ T cells sorted from blood (inferred from file names), obtained from a patient given nivolumab and ipilimumab in sequence. The CDR3 region: CASSTTSGRQETQYF. The DNA reads as follows: TGTGCCAGCAGCACGACTAGCGGCCGACAAGAGACCCAGTACTTC.